The present T cell receptor beta chain was sequenced within a study of cytomegalovirus exposure and HLA in healthy donors. The CDR3 totals 15 residues. Trimming took 5 bases from V and 7 from J, leaving 21 bases between them. Per the germline V gene, CDR1 is MNHEY and CDR2 is SMNVEV (reference sequence). Study conclusions and caveats: Cytomegalovirus association was assigned to more than 150 TCR beta chains. Among the sequence variants, a highly shared cluster was likely an artifact of sequencing. TCR beta sequences reportedly predicted the HLA-A and HLA-B alleles of most subjects accurately.

Notes on this clone: Its antigen remains unknown.

Primers: 60 Vbeta forward and 13 Jbeta reverse. Only in-frame clones appear in the TCRdb table, and some are missing; sequencing was by immunoSEQ multiplex PCR. The sample carries under 200,000 clones, 68% recorded once. The sample taken for sequencing was PBMCs. The chain carries TRBV27 and TRBJ2-7, with a weak D call TRBD1 (6 bases). The origin of this receptor is a woman between 40 and 55 years old in good health and CMV-seropositive. The CDR3 reads CASSPRTAPWGEQYF. The CDR3 coding sequence is TGTGCCAGCAGTCCCAGGACAGCCCCCTGGGGGGAGCAGTACTTC.